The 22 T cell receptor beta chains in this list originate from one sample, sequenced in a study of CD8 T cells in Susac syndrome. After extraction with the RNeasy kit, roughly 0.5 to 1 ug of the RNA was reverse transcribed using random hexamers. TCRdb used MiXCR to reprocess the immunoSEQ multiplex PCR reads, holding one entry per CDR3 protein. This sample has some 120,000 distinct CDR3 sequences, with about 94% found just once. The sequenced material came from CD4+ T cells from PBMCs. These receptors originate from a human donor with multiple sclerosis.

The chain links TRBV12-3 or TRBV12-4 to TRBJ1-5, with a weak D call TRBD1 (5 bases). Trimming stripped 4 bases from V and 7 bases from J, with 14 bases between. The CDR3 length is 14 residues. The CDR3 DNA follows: TGTGCCAGCAGTTCTCGGGACCCCAGGCAGCCCCAGCATTTT. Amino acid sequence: CASSSRDPRQPQHF.

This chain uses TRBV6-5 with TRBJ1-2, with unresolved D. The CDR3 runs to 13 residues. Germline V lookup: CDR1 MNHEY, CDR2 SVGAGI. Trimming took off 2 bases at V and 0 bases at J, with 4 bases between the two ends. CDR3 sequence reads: CASSYQSNYGYTF. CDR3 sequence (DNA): TGTGCCAGCAGTTACCAGTCTAACTATGGCTACACCTTC.

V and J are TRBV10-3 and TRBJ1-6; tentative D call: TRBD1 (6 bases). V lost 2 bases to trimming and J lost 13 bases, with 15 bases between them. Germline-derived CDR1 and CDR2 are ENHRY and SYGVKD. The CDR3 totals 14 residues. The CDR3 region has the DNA TGTGCCATCAGTGAGGCAGGGGACGGGCGTCCCCTCCACTTT. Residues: CAISEAGDGRPLHF.

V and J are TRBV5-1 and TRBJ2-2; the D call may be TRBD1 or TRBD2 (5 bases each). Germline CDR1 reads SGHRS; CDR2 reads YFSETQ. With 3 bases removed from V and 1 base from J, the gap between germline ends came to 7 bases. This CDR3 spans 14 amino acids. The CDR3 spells CASSWDGNTGELFF. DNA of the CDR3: TGCGCCAGCAGCTGGGACGGGAACACCGGGGAGCTGTTTTTT.

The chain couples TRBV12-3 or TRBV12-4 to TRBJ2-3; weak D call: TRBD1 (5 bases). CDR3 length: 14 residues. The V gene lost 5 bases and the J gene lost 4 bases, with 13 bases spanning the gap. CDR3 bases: TGTGCCAGCAGTAACAAGGGGTACCCAGATACGCAGTATTTT. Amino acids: CASSNKGYPDTQYF.

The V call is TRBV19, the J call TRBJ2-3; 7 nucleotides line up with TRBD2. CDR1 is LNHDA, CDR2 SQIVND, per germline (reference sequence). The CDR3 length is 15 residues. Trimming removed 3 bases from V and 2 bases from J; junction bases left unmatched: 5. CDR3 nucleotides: TGTGCCAGTAGTATCGGCGGGAGTCTCACAGATACGCAGTATTTT. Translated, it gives CASSIGGSLTDTQYF.

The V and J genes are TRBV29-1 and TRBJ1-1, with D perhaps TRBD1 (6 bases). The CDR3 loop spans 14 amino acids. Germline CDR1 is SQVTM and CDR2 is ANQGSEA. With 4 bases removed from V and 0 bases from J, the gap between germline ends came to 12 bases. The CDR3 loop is CSVGRGGLNTEAFF. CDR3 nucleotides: TGCAGCGTTGGCCGCGGGGGGCTGAACACTGAAGCTTTCTTT.

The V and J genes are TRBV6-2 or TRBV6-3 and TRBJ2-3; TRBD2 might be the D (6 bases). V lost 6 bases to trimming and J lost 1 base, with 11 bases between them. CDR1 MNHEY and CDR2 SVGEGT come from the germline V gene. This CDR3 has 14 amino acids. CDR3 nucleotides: TGTGCCAGCAGGTGGGCTAGCGGCACAGATACGCAGTATTTT. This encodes CASRWASGTDTQYF.

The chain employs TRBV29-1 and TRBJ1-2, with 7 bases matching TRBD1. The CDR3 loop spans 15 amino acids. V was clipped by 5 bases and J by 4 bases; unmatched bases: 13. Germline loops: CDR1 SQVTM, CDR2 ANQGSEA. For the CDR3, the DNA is TGCAGCGTTCCCCCGACAGGGAGGTTCTTCTATGGCTACACCTTC. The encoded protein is CSVPPTGRFFYGYTF.

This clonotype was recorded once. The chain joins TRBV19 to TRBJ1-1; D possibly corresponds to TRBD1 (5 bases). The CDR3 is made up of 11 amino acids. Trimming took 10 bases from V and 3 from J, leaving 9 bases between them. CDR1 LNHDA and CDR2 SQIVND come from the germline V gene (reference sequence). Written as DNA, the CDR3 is TGTGCCATCCAGGGTTACACTGAAGCTTTCTTT. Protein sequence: CAIQGYTEAFF.

The CDR3 loop is CSAEADRGEQFF. CDR3 nucleotides: TGCAGTGCTGAAGCCGACAGGGGTGAACAGTTCTTC. The chain joins TRBV20-1 to TRBJ2-1, with 8 bases matching TRBD1. Trimming at V came to 5 bases and at J to 13 bases, leaving 10 bases not matched to a gene. The CDR3 extends over 12 amino acids. Germline CDR1 reads DFQATT; CDR2 reads SNEGSKA (reference sequence).

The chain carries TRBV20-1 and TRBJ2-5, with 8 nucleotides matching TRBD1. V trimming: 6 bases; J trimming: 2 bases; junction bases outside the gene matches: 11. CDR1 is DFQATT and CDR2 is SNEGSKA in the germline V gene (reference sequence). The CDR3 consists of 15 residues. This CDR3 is CSARDRLTQQETQYF. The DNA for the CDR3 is TGCAGTGCCCGGGACAGGCTAACCCAACAAGAGACCCAGTACTTC.

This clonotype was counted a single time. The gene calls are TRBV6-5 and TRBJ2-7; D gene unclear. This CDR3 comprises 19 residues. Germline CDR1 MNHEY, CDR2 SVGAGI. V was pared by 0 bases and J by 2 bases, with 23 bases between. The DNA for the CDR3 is TGTGCCAGCAGTTACTCAAAGTCATTTGGCAGGTTGTACCCCTACGAGCAGTACTTC. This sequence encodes CASSYSKSFGRLYPYEQYF.

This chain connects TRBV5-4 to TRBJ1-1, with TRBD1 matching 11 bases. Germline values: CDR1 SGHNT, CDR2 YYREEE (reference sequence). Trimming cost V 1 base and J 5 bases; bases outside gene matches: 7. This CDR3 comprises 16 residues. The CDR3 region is CASSLRDRGRRTEAFF. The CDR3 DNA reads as TGTGCCAGCAGCTTGAGGGACAGGGGGAGGAGGACTGAAGCTTTCTTT.

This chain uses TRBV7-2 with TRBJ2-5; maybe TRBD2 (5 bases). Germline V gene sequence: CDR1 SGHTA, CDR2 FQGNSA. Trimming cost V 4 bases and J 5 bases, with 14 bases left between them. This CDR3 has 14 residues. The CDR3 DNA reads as TGTGCCAGCAGCTCACGATGGGGAGCGGAGACCCAGTACTTC. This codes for CASSSRWGAETQYF.

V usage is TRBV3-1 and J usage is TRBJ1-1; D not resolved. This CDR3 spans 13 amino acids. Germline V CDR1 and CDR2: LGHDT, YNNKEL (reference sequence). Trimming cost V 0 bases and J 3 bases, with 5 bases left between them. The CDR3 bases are TGTGCCAGCAGCCAAGATGGGGACACTGAAGCTTTCTTT. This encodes CASSQDGDTEAFF.

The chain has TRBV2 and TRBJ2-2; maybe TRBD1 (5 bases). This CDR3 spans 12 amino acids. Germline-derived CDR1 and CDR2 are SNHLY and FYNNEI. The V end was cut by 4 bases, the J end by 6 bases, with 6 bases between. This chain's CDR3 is CASSAGPGELFF. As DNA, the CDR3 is TGTGCCAGCAGTGCAGGGCCCGGGGAGCTGTTTTTT.

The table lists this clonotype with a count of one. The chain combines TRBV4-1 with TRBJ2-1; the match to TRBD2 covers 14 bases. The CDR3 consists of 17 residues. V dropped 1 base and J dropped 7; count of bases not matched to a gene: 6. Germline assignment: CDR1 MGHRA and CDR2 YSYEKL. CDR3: CASSQGGLAGGTNEQFF. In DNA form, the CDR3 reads TGCGCCAGCAGCCAAGGAGGACTAGCGGGGGGTACGAATGAGCAGTTCTTC.

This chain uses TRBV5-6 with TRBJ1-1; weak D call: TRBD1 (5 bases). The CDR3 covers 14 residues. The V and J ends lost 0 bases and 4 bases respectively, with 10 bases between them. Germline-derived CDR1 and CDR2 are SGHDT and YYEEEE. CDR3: CASSLGGISTEAFF. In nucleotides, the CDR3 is TGTGCCAGCAGCTTGGGGGGGATTTCCACTGAAGCTTTCTTT.

CDR3 sequence reads: CASSYAGANVLTF. The DNA for the CDR3 is TGTGCCAGCAGTTACGCTGGGGCCAACGTCCTGACTTTC. The rearrangement uses TRBV6-2 or TRBV6-3 and TRBJ2-6, with unresolved D. V gave up 2 bases and J gave up 2 bases, with 1 base separating them. This CDR3 contains 13 residues. Germline V gene data show CDR1 as MNHEY and CDR2 as SVGEGT.

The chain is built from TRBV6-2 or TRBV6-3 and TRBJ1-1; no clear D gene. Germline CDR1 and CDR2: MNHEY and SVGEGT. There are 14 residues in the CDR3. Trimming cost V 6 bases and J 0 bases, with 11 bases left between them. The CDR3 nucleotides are TGTGCCAGCAGACCCGCCGCCTTGAACACTGAAGCTTTCTTT. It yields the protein CASRPAALNTEAFF.

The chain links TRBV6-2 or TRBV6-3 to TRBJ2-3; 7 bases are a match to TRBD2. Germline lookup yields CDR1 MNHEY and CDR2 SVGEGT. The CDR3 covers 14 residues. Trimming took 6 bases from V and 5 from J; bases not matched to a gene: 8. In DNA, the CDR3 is TGTGCCAGCAGAAGTGGGGCTAGCGGAGATACGCAGTATTTT. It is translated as CASRSGASGDTQYF.